This passage covers 9 T cell receptor beta chains from one sample sequenced in a study of identical twins. A single record per CDR3 protein comes from TCRdb applying MiXCR to the 5' RACE reads. This table has 1.5 million to 2 million distinct CDR3 sequences, around a third appearing once. The sequencing sample was made of cord blood. All receptors come from a newborn girl in good health.

This clonotype has only a few counts. The gene calls are TRBV19 and TRBJ2-7; D not certain. Per the germline V gene, CDR1 is LNHDA and CDR2 is SQIVND (reference sequence). CDR3 length: 13 amino acids. V lost 5 bases to trimming and J lost 3 bases, with 11 bases between them. CDR3 amino acids: CASSGRHNYEQYF. In nucleotides, the CDR3 is TGTGCCAGTAGTGGCAGGCACAACTACGAGCAGTACTTC.

This clonotype has just a few counts. The J gene is TRBJ1-1, the V gene TRBV7-9, with TRBD1 matching over 7 bases. The length of the CDR3 is 13 residues. The V segment lost 11 bases and the J segment 0 bases; nucleotides outside the gene matches: 6. The germline CDR1 and CDR2 sequences are SEHNR and FQNEAQ (reference sequence). The CDR3 reads CARDRDLNTEAFF. The CDR3 DNA sequence: TGTGCCCGCGACAGGGACCTGAACACTGAAGCTTTCTTT.

This clonotype has a count of ten or more. This rearrangement joins TRBV10-3 to TRBJ2-7, with TRBD1 identical over 11 bases. The V gene's germline CDR1 is ENHRY and CDR2 SYGVKD. This CDR3 region has 15 residues. Germline trimming cut 0 bases from V and 5 bases from J; bases unmatched to any gene: 3. The CDR3, as DNA: TGTGCCATCAGTGAGTCGAGGGACAGGGGGAACGAGCAGTACTTC. The encoded protein is CAISESRDRGNEQYF.

Remarks on this clonotype: The junction does not match germline at one end; this may be a read error. The rearrangement uses TRBV7-8 and TRBJ1-4; D uncertain. Germline V gene sequence: CDR1 SGHVS, CDR2 FQNEAQ. The CDR3 contains 14 residues. DNA of the CDR3: TGTGCCCGCAGCTTCGCGTTTCGACAAGAAAAACTGTTTTTT. Its translation: CARSFAFRQEKLFF.

CDR3 amino acids: CASSESTRWDQRNTF. CDR3 nucleotides: TGCGCCAGCAGTGAGTCGACTCGGTGGGACCAGAGAAACACCTTC. The chain uses TRBV10-2 and TRBJ1-2; the D gene is possibly TRBD1 (5 bases). Trimming stripped 0 bases from V and 12 bases from J, with 20 bases between. The V gene's germline CDR1 is WSHSY and CDR2 SAAADI. This CDR3 region has 15 residues.

The rearrangement links TRBV20-1 to TRBJ2-5; TRBD2 aligns across 8 bases. Germline V gives CDR1 DFQATT, CDR2 SNEGSKA (reference sequence). Trimming cost V 1 base and J 5 bases; bases outside gene matches: 12. This CDR3 contains 16 residues. In DNA form, the CDR3 reads TGCAGTGCTAGAGGAAGGACGGGAGGGCCGACGGAGACCCAGTACTTC. This sequence encodes CSARGRTGGPTETQYF.

The chain combines TRBV5-1 with TRBJ2-1; 7 bases agree with TRBD2. Germline V lookup: CDR1 SGHRS, CDR2 YFSETQ. The trim removed 3 bases at V and 6 bases at J, leaving 6 bases unmatched. CDR3 size: 14 residues. The CDR3 bases are TGCGCCAGCAGCTCCGCGGGAGCAAGCAATGAGCAGTTCTTC. Translation gives CASSSAGASNEQFF.

This chain connects TRBV6-1 to TRBJ1-1, with a weak D call TRBD1 (6 bases). This CDR3 has 11 amino acids. Trimming took off 11 bases at V and 6 bases at J, with 13 bases between the two ends. Per the germline V gene, CDR1 is MNHNS and CDR2 is SASEGT. CDR3 protein: CASRQASEAFF. The DNA for the CDR3 is TGTGCCTCTCGACAGGCCTCTGAAGCTTTCTTT.

V and J are TRBV7-9 and TRBJ1-1; D is possibly TRBD1 (5 bases). Germline assignment: CDR1 SEHNR and CDR2 FQNEAQ (reference sequence). V gave up 0 bases and J gave up 6 bases, with 14 bases separating them. The CDR3 runs to 15 residues. This CDR3 is CASSLAFRQSAEAFF. CDR3 DNA sequence: TGTGCCAGCAGCTTAGCGTTTAGACAGAGCGCTGAAGCTTTCTTT.